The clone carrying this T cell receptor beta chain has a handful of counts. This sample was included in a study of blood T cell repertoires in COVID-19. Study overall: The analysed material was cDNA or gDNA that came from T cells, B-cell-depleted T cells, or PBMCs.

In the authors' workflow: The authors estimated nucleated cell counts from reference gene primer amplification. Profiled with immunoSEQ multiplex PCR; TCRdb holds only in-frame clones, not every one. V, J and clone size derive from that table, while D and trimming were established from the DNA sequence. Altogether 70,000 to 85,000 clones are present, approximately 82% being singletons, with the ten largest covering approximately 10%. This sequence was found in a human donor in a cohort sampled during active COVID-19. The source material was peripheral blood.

The CDR3 sequence: CASSNRGLTNEKLFF. CDR3 in DNA: TGTGCCAGCAGCAATAGGGGGCTCACTAATGAAAAACTGTTTTTT. The chain employs TRBV5-6 and TRBJ1-4; 7 nucleotides agree with TRBD1. Germline CDR1 is SGHDT and CDR2 is YYEEEE. The CDR3 sequence is 15 residues long. The V segment lost 4 bases and the J segment 2 bases; nucleotides outside the gene matches: 5.